The 20 T cell receptor beta chains below come from one sample, sequenced in a study of blood T cell repertoires in COVID-19. Method: immunoSEQ multiplex PCR; TCRdb's copy keeps in-frame clones and lacks some. The profile shows some 240,000 clones, approximately 86% of them singletons. Sequenced material: peripheral blood. These receptors were collected from a man aged 55 to 70 who had recovered from COVID-19.

The V call is TRBV9, the J call TRBJ1-3; D ambiguous. CDR3 length: 16 residues. V lost 4 bases and J lost 4, with 18 bases in between. Per the germline V gene, CDR1 is SGDLS and CDR2 is YYNGEE. This chain's CDR3 is CASSPEARNAGNTIYF. CDR3 DNA sequence: TGTGCCAGCAGCCCGGAGGCCAGAAACGCCGGAAACACCATATATTTT.

This chain links TRBV19 with TRBJ1-5, with no clear D. Between the trimmed V and J ends, which lost 2 bases and 0 bases, there was a span of 5 bases. The germline CDR1 and CDR2 sequences are LNHDA and SQIVND (reference sequence). This CDR3 is 14 amino acids long. The CDR3 sequence: CASSIYSSNQPQHF. In nucleotides, the CDR3 is TGTGCCAGTAGTATATATAGTAGCAATCAGCCCCAGCATTTT.

The chain employs TRBV28 and TRBJ1-2; 12 bases align to TRBD1. The CDR3 is 15 residues long. Germline loops: CDR1 MDHEN, CDR2 SYDVKM. Losses at the gene ends were 6 bases for V and 4 bases for J; bases not matched to a gene: 6. The CDR3 DNA reads as TGTGCCAGCAGGACGGGACAGGGGGCCTCCTATGGCTACACCTTC. Encoded protein: CASRTGQGASYGYTF.

The chain recombines TRBV5-1 with TRBJ2-7, with TRBD1 matching 10 bases. The CDR3 loop spans 16 amino acids. Losses at the gene ends were 8 bases for V and 5 bases for J; bases not matched to a gene: 16. Per the germline V gene, CDR1 is SGHRS and CDR2 is YFSETQ. The CDR3 sequence is CASFLTGTGALHEQYF. In nucleotides, the CDR3 is TGCGCCAGTTTTCTAACCGGGACAGGGGCGCTTCACGAGCAGTACTTC.

The chain has TRBV21-1 and TRBJ2-1; the table's D call, TRBD2, has no DNA check behind it. TRBV21-1 is deemed a pseudogene. The CDR3 spans 19 residues. The CDR3 loop is CASSKGLAGAYCSYNEQFF. DNA of the CDR3: TGTGCCAGCAGCAAAGGGTTAGCGGGTGCCTATTGCTCCTACAATGAGCAGTTCTTC.

The chain uses TRBV6-5 and TRBJ1-1, with D possibly matching TRBD1 (6 bases). The CDR3 extends over 14 amino acids. The germline CDR1 and CDR2 sequences are MNHEY and SVGAGI. V was shortened by 0 bases and J by 5 bases, with 10 bases between the two germline ends. The CDR3 sequence: CASSYSGGQTEAFF. DNA for the CDR3: TGTGCCAGCAGTTACTCCGGGGGGCAGACTGAAGCTTTCTTT.

The chain employs TRBV5-1 and TRBJ2-7; maybe TRBD1 (6 bases). Trimming stripped 3 bases from V and 3 bases from J, with 13 bases between. Per the germline V gene, CDR1 is SGHRS and CDR2 is YFSETQ. This CDR3 has 14 amino acids. CDR3 sequence (DNA): TGCGCCAGCAGCTCTCAGGGGTACGACTACGAGCAGTACTTC. This codes for CASSSQGYDYEQYF.

This chain connects TRBV11-2 to TRBJ2-7; D ambiguous. Germline V gene lookup returns CDR1 SGHAT and CDR2 FQNNGV. With 4 bases removed from V and 4 bases from J, the gap between germline ends came to 11 bases. This CDR3 region has 13 residues. The CDR3 DNA reads TGTGCCAGCAGCTACTCCGGGTCTTACGAGCAGTACGTC. Its protein product is CASSYSGSYEQYV.

V gene TRBV3-1 (or the pseudogene TRBV3-2) combines with J gene TRBJ2-7; 7 nucleotides match TRBD1. CDR1 LGHDT and CDR2 YNNKEL come from the germline V gene (reference sequence). This CDR3 is built from 15 residues. J gave up 3 bases and V 1 base, and 6 bases lay outside the gene matches. Written as DNA, the CDR3 is TGTGCCAGCAGCCAAGGACAGGGTCTTAACTACGAGCAGTACGTC. Translation: CASSQGQGLNYEQYV.

The chain joins TRBV4-1 to TRBJ2-3, with TRBD2 matching 12 bases. V gave up 0 bases and J gave up 8 bases; unmatched junction bases: 6. Germline V gene sequence: CDR1 MGHRA, CDR2 YSYEKL. There are 16 residues in the CDR3. The CDR3: CASSQELAGGRATQYF. DNA of the CDR3: TGCGCCAGCAGCCAAGAACTAGCGGGGGGTCGGGCTACGCAGTATTTT.

The chain combines TRBV2 with TRBJ2-2; the match to TRBD2 covers 9 bases. The CDR3 loop spans 15 amino acids. Germline V gene sequence: CDR1 SNHLY, CDR2 FYNNEI. Unmatched junction bases numbered 8, after V lost 10 bases and J lost 2 bases. The CDR3 DNA follows: TGTGCCACCACGGCGCGGGGGGGCAACACCGGGGAGCTGTTTTTT. Translating gives CATTARGGNTGELFF.

This clone was detected once. The chain joins TRBV28 to TRBJ1-5; tentatively, D is TRBD1 (5 bases). Trimming stripped 2 bases from V and 11 bases from J, with 16 bases between. This CDR3 comprises 14 residues. Germline-derived CDR1 and CDR2 are MDHEN and SYDVKM. This CDR3 reads CASSLLAERGTQHF. DNA of the CDR3: TGTGCCAGCAGTTTACTGGCAGAGCGGGGGACCCAGCATTTT.

The chain combines TRBV10-2 with TRBJ2-3; 8 nucleotides agree with TRBD2. Unmatched junction bases numbered 10, after V lost 3 bases and J lost 2 bases. The germline CDR1 and CDR2 sequences are WSHSY and SAAADI. CDR3 size: 17 residues. Here the CDR3 reads CASSDLAGQDFTDTQYF. The CDR3 DNA reads TGCGCCAGCAGTGATTTAGCGGGACAAGATTTCACAGATACGCAGTATTTT.

This chain joins TRBV5-1 and TRBJ2-2; D gene unclear. The CDR3 length is 14 residues. Looked up from germline, CDR1 is SGHRS and CDR2 is YFSETQ. Deletions cut 2 bases from V and 0 bases from J, with 5 bases between. DNA of the CDR3: TGCGCCAGCAGCTTCTCAGCGAACACCGGGGAGCTGTTTTTT. As protein: CASSFSANTGELFF. The full variable domain, its missing parts supplied by reference TRBV5-1 and TRBJ2-2, is KAGVTQTPRYLIKTRGQQVTLSCSPISGHRSVSWYQQTPGQGLQFLFEYFSETQRNKGNFPGRFSGRQFSNSRSEMNVSTLELGDSALYLCASSFSANTGELFFGEGSRLTVL.

The chain uses TRBV24-1 and TRBJ2-1, with 11 bases fitting TRBD2. The trim removed 7 bases at V and 4 bases at J, leaving 8 bases unmatched. Looked up from germline, CDR1 is KGHDR and CDR2 is SFDVKD. The CDR3 contains 16 residues. For the CDR3, the DNA is TGTGCCACCAGCGATCGGACTAGCGGGTCATACAATGAGCAGTTCTTC. Translated, it gives CATSDRTSGSYNEQFF.

The chain joins TRBV5-1 to TRBJ1-6; 11 bases map to TRBD1. The CDR3 loop spans 14 amino acids. Germline trimming cut 4 bases from V and 10 bases from J; bases unmatched to any gene: 4. Germline values: CDR1 SGHRS, CDR2 YFSETQ. CDR3 sequence reads: CASSQDRGQSPLHF. The CDR3 region has the DNA TGCGCCAGCAGCCAGGACAGGGGGCAGTCACCCCTCCACTTT.

In this sample, this clone turned up a few times. This chain joins TRBV19 and TRBJ2-5; TRBD1 agrees at 7 bases. V was pared by 5 bases and J by 5 bases, with 8 bases of the junction left unmatched. The CDR3 consists of 14 residues. Germline loops: CDR1 LNHDA, CDR2 SQIVND (reference sequence). The CDR3 DNA is TGTGCCAGTAGTCCGGGGACAGCTAGGGAGACCCAGTACTTC. It encodes CASSPGTARETQYF.

The chain links TRBV6-5 to TRBJ2-5; maybe TRBD2 (5 bases). Per germline, CDR1 MNHEY and CDR2 SVGAGI. V lost 6 bases and J 2 bases, leaving 13 bases between the germline ends. CDR3 length: 14 amino acids. The CDR3 DNA reads TGTGCCAGCAGCCGAAGCGGCGGGCAAGAGACCCAGTACTTC. Translation: CASSRSGGQETQYF.

The chain couples TRBV18 to TRBJ1-3, with 8 nucleotides matching TRBD1. Germline values: CDR1 KGHSH, CDR2 LQKENI. The CDR3 length is 13 residues. The V segment lost 7 bases and the J segment 2 bases; nucleotides outside the gene matches: 1. CDR3 in amino acids: CASLQGAGNTIYF. The CDR3 nucleotides are TGTGCCAGCTTACAGGGGGCTGGAAACACCATATATTTT.

This chain uses TRBV5-1 with TRBJ1-3, with TRBD1 as a possible D gene (5 bases). In germline, CDR1 is SGHRS, CDR2 YFSETQ. The CDR3 contains 16 residues. The V end was cut by 4 bases, the J end by 0 bases, with 14 bases between. CDR3 nucleotides: TGCGCCAGCAGCCCGGGTGGGGCCTCCTCTGGAAACACCATATATTTT. It yields the protein CASSPGGASSGNTIYF.